This T cell receptor (beta chain) was observed in a study of shared clonotypes between healthy human individuals. Looking at the study overall: Donors, aged 18 to 49, were a couple of women and a few men. Study-level results: Among the subsets, naive ones generally showed larger estimated richness than memory ones. Non-shared clonotypes were found to have lower generation probabilities than the clonotypes that were shared by all four of the sorted-subset donors.

This clone is labeled medium-sized (0.01 to 0.1%). What it binds is not known. Germline CDR1 and CDR2: PRHDT and FYEKMQ (reference sequence). This CDR3 has 13 amino acids. Losses at the gene ends were 9 bases for V and 11 bases for J; bases not matched to a gene: 9. Assay: immunoSEQ multiplex PCR; the TCRdb copy retains only in-frame clones and omits some. Among hundreds of thousands of clones listed, approximately 73% were seen once. Donors, without exception, were Caucasian adults residing in Nashville, Tennessee. This TCR was recovered from a woman aged 25 to 39 in good health. The V call is TRBV13, the J call TRBJ1-4, with 10 bases aligning to TRBD1. Specimen: memory CD4+ T cells sorted from blood. Subset specified: CD45RA-negative fraction. The CDR3: CASGGQGSRKLFF. DNA for the CDR3: TGTGCCAGTGGGGGACAGGGGAGTAGGAAACTGTTTTTT.